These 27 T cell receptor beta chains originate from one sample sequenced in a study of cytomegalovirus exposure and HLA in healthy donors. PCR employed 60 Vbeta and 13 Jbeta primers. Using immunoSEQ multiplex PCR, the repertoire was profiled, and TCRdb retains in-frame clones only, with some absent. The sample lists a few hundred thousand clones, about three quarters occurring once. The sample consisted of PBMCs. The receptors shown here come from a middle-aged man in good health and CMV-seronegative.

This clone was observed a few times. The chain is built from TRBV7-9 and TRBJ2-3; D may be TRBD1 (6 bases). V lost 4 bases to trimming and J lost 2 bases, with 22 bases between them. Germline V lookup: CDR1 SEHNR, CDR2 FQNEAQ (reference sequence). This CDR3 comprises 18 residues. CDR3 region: CASSYDPKDSIFTDTQYF. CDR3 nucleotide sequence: TGTGCCAGCAGCTACGACCCCAAGGACAGCATATTCACAGATACGCAGTATTTT.

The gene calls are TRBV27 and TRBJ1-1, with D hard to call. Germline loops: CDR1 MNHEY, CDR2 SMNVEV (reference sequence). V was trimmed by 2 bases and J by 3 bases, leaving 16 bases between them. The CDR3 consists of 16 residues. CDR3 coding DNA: TGTGCCAGCAGTTTACTCTATACCAGGAAGGACACTGAAGCTTTCTTT. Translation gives CASSLLYTRKDTEAFF.

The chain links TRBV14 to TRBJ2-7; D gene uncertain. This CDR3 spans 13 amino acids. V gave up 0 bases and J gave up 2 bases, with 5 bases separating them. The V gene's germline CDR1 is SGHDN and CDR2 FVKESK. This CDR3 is CASSQDGPYEQYF. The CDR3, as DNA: TGTGCCAGCAGCCAAGATGGGCCCTACGAGCAGTACTTC. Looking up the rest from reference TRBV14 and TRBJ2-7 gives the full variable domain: EAGVTQFPSHSVIEKGQTVTLRCDPISGHDNLYWYRRVMGKEIKFLLHFVKESKQDESGMPNNRFLAERTGGTYSTLKVQPAELEDSGVYFCASSQDGPYEQYFGPGTRLTVT.

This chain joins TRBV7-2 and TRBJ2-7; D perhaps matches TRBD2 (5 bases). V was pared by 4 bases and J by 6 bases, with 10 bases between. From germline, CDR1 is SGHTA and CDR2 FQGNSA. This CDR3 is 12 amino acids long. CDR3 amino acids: CASSSHRGEQYF. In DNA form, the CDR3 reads TGTGCCAGCAGCTCCCATCGGGGCGAGCAGTACTTC.

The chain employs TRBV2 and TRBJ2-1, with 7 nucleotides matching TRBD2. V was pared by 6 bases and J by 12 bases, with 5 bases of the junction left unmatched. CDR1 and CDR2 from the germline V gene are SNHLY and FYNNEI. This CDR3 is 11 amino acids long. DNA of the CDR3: TGTGCCAGCAGGGGGGGAGGGCGGCAGTTCTTC. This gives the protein CASRGGGRQFF.

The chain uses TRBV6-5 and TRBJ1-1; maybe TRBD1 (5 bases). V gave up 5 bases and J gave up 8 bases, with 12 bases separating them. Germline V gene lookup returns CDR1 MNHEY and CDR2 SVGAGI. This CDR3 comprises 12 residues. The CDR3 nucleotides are TGTGCCAGCAGTGTTCAGAGGACAGAAGCTTTCTTT. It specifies CASSVQRTEAFF.

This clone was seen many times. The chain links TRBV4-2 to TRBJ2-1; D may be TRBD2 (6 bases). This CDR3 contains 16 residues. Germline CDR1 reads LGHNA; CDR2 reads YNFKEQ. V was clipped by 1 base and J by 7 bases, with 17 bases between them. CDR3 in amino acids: CASSQANSAEGNEQFF. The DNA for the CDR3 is TGTGCCAGCAGCCAAGCGAATAGCGCGGAGGGGAATGAGCAGTTCTTC.

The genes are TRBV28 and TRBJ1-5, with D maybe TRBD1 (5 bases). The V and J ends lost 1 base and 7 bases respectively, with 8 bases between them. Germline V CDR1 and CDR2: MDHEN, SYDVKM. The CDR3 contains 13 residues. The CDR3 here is CASSLFGGQPQHF. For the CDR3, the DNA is TGTGCCAGCAGTTTATTCGGGGGGCAGCCCCAGCATTTT.

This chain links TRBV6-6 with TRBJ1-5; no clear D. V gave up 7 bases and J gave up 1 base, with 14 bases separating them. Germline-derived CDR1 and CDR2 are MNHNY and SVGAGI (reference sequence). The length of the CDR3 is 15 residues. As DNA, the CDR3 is TGTGCCAGCACTCTGAGGCCAGAGAGCAATCAGCCCCAGCATTTT. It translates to CASTLRPESNQPQHF.

CDR3 bases: TGTGCCAGCAGTTTATCGAGGGCTAGCGCGAGCTACGAGCAGTACTTC. Translation gives CASSLSRASASYEQYF. The J gene is TRBJ2-7, the V gene TRBV27; weak D call: TRBD2 (6 bases). V lost 0 bases and J lost 3, with 15 bases in between. The CDR3 has 16 residues. Per the germline V gene, CDR1 is MNHEY and CDR2 is SMNVEV (reference sequence).

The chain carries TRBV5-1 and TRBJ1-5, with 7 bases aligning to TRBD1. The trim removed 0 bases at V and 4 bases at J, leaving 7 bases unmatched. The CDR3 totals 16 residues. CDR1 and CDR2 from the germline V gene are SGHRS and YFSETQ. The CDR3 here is CASSLAPTGRNQPQHF. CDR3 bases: TGCGCCAGCAGCTTGGCGCCGACAGGGAGGAATCAGCCCCAGCATTTT.

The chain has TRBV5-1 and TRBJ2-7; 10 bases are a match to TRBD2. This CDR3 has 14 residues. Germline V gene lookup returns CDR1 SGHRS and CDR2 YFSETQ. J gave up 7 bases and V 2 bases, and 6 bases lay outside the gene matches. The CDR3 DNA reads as TGCGCCAGCAGCTTACTAGCGGGAAAGCAGGAGCAGTACTTC. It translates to CASSLLAGKQEQYF.

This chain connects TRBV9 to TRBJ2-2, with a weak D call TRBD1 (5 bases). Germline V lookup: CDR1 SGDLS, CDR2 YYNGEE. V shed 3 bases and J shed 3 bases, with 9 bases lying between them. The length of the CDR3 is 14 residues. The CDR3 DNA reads TGTGCCAGCAGCGACAGACAGTACACCGGGGAGCTGTTTTTT. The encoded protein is CASSDRQYTGELFF. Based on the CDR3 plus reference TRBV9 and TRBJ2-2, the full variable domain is DSGVTQTPKHLITATGQRVTLRCSPRSGDLSVYWYQQSLDQGLQFLIQYYNGEERAKGNILERFSAQQFPDLHSELNLSSLELGDSALYFCASSDRQYTGELFFGEGSRLTVL.

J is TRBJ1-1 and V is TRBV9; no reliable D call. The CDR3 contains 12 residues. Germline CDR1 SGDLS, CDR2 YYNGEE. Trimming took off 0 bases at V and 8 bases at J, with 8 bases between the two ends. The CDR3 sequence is CASSVAGREAFF. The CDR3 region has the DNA TGTGCCAGCAGCGTAGCTGGCAGGGAAGCTTTCTTT.

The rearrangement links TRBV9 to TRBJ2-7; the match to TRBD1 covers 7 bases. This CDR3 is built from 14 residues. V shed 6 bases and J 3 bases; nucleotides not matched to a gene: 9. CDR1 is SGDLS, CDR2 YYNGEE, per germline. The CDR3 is CASTPTGRGYEQYF. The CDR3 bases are TGTGCCAGCACTCCGACAGGGCGAGGCTACGAGCAGTACTTC.

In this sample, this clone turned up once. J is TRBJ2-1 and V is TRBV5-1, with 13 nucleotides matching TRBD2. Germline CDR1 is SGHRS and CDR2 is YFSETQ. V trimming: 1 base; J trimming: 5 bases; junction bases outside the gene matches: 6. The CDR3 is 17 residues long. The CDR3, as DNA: TGCGCCAGCAGCTTGAATGCCGGGACTAGCGGGGACAATGAGCAGTTCTTC. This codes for CASSLNAGTSGDNEQFF.

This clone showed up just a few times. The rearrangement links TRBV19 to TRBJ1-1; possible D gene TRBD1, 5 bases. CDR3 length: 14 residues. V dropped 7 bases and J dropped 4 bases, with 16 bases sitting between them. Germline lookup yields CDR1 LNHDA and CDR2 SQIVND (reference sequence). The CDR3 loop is CASILSGIGTEAFF. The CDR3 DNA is TGTGCCAGTATCCTTTCAGGGATCGGCACTGAAGCTTTCTTT. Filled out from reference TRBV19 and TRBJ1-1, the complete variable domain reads DGGITQSPKYLFRKEGQNVTLSCEQNLNHDAMYWYRQDPGQGLRLIYYSQIVNDFQKGDIAEGYSVSREKKESFPLTVTSAQKNPTAFYLCASILSGIGTEAFFGQGTRLTVV.

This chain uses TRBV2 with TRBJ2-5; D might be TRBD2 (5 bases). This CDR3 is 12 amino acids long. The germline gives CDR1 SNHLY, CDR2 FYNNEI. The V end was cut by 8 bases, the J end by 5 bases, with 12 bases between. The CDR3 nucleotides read TGTGCCAGCCGGGCATCGGGGGAGACCCAGTACTTC. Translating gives CASRASGETQYF. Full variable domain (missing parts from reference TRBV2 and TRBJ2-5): EPEVTQTPSHQVTQMGQEVILRCVPISNHLYFYWYRQILGQKVEFLVSFYNNEISEKSEIFDDQFSVERPDGSNFTLKIRSTKLEDSAMYFCASRASGETQYFGPGTRLLVL.

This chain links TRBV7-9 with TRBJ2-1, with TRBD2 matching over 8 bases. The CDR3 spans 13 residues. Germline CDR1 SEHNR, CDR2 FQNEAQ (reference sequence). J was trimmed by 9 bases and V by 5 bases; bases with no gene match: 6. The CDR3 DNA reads TGTGCCAGCAGCCTTCTAGCGGGCTTTGAGCAGTTCTTC. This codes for CASSLLAGFEQFF.

In DNA, the CDR3 is TGTGCCAGCTCCTCGGCGGGGGGAGGGGTCCAGTACTTC. It is translated as CASSSAGGGVQYF. The V call is TRBV6-1, the J call TRBJ2-5, with 8 positions matching TRBD2. With 8 bases clipped from V and 10 bases from J, the junction kept 12 bases outside the gene matches. The CDR3 has 13 amino acids. Germline CDR1 and CDR2: MNHNS and SASEGT.

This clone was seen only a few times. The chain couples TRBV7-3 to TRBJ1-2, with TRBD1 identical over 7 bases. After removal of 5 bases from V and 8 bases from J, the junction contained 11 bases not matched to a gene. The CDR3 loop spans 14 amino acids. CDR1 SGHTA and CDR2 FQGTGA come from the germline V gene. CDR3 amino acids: CASSPYRGDGGYTF. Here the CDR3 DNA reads TGTGCCAGCAGCCCGTACAGGGGTGATGGAGGCTACACCTTC.

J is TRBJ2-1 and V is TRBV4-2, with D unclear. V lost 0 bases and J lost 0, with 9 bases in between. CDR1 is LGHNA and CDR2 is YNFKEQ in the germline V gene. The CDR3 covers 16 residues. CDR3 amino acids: CASSQDLRNSYNEQFF. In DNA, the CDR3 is TGTGCCAGCAGCCAAGATTTGCGGAACTCCTACAATGAGCAGTTCTTC.

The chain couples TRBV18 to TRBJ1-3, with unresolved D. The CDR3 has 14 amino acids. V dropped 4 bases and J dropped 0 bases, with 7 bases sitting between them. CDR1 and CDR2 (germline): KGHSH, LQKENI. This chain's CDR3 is CASSRGASGNTIYF. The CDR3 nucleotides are TGTGCCAGCTCACGAGGAGCCTCTGGAAACACCATATATTTT.

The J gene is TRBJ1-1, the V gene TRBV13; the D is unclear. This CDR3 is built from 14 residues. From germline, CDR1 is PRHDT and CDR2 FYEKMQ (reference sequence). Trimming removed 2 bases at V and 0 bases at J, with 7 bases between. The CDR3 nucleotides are TGTGCCAGCAGCTTACGGGAGTTGAACACTGAAGCTTTCTTT. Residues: CASSLRELNTEAFF.

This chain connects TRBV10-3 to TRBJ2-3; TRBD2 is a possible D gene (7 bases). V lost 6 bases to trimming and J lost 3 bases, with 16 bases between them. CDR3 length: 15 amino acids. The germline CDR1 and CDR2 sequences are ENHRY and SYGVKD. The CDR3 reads CAISDQAGATDTQYF. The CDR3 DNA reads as TGTGCCATCAGCGACCAGGCGGGGGCTACAGATACGCAGTATTTT.

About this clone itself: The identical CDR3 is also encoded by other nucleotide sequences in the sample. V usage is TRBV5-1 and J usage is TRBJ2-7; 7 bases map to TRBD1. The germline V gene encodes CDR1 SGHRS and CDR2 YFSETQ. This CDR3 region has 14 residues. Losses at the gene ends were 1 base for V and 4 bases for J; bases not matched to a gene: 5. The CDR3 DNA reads TGCGCCAGCAGCTTGTCAGGGGGTTCGTACGAGCAGTACTTC. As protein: CASSLSGGSYEQYF.

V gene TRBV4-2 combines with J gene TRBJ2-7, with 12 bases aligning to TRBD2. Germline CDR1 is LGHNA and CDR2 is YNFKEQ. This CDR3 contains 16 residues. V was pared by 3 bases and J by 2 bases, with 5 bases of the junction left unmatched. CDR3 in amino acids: CASSQALAGGPYEQYF. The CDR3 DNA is TGTGCCAGCAGCCAGGCCCTAGCGGGAGGGCCCTACGAGCAGTACTTC.